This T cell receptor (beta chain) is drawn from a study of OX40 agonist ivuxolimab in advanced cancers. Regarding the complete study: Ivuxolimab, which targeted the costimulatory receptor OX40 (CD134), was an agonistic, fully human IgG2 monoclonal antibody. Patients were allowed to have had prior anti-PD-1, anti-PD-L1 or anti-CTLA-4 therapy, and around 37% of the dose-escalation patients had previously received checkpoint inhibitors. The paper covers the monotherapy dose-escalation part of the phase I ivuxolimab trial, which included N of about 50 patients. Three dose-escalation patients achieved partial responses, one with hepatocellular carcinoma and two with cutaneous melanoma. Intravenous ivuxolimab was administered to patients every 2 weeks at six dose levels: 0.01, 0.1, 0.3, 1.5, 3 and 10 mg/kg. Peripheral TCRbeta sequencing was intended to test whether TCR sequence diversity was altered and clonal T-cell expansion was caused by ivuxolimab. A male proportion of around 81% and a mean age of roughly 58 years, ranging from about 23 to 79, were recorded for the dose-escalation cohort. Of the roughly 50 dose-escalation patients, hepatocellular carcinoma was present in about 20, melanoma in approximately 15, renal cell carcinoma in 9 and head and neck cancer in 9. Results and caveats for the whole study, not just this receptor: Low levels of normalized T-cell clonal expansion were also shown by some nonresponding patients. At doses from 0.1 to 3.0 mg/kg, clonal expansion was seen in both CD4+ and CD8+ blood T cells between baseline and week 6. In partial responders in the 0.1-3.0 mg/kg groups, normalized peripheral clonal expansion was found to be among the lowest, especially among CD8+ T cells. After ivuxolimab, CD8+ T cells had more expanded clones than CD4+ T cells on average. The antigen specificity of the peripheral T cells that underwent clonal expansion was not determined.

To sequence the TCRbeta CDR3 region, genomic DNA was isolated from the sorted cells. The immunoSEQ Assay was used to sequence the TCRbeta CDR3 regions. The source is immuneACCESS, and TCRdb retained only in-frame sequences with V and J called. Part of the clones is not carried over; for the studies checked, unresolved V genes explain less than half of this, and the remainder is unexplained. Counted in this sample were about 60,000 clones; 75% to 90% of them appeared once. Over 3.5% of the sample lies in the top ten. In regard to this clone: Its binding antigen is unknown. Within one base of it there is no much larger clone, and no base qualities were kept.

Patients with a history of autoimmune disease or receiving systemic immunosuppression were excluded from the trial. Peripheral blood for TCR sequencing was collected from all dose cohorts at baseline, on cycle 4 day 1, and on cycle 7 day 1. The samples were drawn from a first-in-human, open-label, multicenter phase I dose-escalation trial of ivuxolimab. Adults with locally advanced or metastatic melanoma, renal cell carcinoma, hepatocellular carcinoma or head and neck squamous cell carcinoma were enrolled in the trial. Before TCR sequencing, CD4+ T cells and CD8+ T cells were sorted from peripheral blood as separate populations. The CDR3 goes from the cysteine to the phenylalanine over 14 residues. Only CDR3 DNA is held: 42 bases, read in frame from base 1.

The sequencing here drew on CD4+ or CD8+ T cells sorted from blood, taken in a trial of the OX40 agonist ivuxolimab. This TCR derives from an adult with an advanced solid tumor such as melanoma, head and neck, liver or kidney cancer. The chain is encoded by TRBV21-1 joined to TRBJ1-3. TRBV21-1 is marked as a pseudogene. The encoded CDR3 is CASSHRSGENTIYF. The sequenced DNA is TGTGCCAGCAGTCATCGTTCGGGGGAGAACACCATATATTTT.